The 6 T cell receptor beta chains given below trace back to one sample, sequenced in a study of regulatory T cells in long-lasting Graves disease. The time point was: persistent/refractory GD, antithyroid drugs over 5 years with positive TRAb. PBMCs provided the RNA from which the TCR library was made. Both iRepertoire HTBI primers and Arm-PCR of CDR3 regions were used to build the TCR beta libraries. MiXCR, run by TCRdb on the multiplex PCR reads, gives a single entry per CDR3 protein. The sample gives 310,000 or so distinct CDR3 sequences, less than 20% of which show up once; less than 30% is in the top ten. The sample consisted of peripheral blood mononuclear cells (PBMCs), taken when the disease was refractory, from a patient treated with antithyroid drugs. The origin of the receptors is a female donor with Graves disease.

The DNA for the CDR3 is TGCGCCAGCAGCCAAGAGTTTGACGGAGTTTTCTACGAGCAGTACTTC. It codes for CASSQEFDGVFYEQYF. The chain is built from TRBV4-3 and TRBJ2-7; the D is unclear. Trimming shortened V by 0 bases and J by 3 bases, and 15 bases separated the two germline ends. The CDR3 loop spans 16 amino acids. Germline lookup yields CDR1 LGHNA and CDR2 YSLEER.

This clonotype was detected ten times or more. The chain links TRBV15 to TRBJ1-5, with 8 bases aligning to TRBD1. The CDR3 contains 14 residues. The trim removed 2 bases at V and 5 bases at J, leaving 2 bases unmatched. Looked up from germline, CDR1 is LNHNV and CDR2 is YYDKDF (reference sequence). The CDR3 nucleotides read TGTGCCACCAGCAGAACAGGGGGGGATCAGCCCCAGCATTTT. Its protein product is CATSRTGGDQPQHF.

This clonotype occurred many times. V usage is TRBV11-3 and J usage is TRBJ2-5; 9 bases are a match to TRBD2. Germline values: CDR1 SGHNT, CDR2 YENEEA. With V trimmed by 5 bases and J by 5 bases, 9 bases remained unmatched. The CDR3 sequence is 15 residues long. CDR3 amino acids: CASSGRGGAEETQYF. The CDR3 bases are TGTGCCAGCAGCGGGCGGGGGGGCGCGGAGGAGACCCAGTACTTC.

V and J are TRBV18 and TRBJ1-1; 7 bases are a match to TRBD1. Unmatched junction bases numbered 8, after V lost 1 base and J lost 3 bases. This CDR3 spans 16 amino acids. Germline V gene data show CDR1 as KGHSH and CDR2 as LQKENI. CDR3 loop: CASSPLDRAKDTEAFF. CDR3 DNA sequence: TGTGCCAGCTCACCACTCGACAGGGCCAAGGACACTGAAGCTTTCTTT.

V is TRBV3-1 and J is TRBJ2-3; 16 nucleotides align to TRBD2. Germline lookup yields CDR1 LGHDT and CDR2 YNNKEL (reference sequence). CDR3 length: 19 residues. The V gene end was trimmed by 1 base and the J gene end by 0 bases; junction bases not matched to a gene: 4. CDR3 sequence (DNA): TGTGCCAGCAGCCAAGGGGGGACTAGCGGGAGGGTGAGCACAGATACGCAGTATTTT. This translates into CASSQGGTSGRVSTDTQYF.

The rearrangement uses TRBV5-4 and TRBJ1-1; D is undetermined. The germline V gene encodes CDR1 SGHNT and CDR2 YYREEE (reference sequence). The germline V and J ends were trimmed by 4 bases and 4 bases, with 14 bases remaining between them. The CDR3 totals 14 residues. Here the CDR3 DNA reads TGTGCCAGCAGCCGGGAAAGAATCGGCACTGAAGCTTTCTTT. This codes for CASSRERIGTEAFF.